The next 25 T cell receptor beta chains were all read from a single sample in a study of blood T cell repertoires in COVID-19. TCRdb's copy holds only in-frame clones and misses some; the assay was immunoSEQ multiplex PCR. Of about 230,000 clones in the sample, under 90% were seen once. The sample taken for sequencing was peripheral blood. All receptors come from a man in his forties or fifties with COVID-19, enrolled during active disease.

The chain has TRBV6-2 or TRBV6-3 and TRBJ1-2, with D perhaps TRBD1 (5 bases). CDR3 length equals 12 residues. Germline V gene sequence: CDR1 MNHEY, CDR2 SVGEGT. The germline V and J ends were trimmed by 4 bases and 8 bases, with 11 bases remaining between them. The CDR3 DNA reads TGTGCCAGCAGTTTGCAGGGTTTCGGCTACACCTTC. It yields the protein CASSLQGFGYTF.

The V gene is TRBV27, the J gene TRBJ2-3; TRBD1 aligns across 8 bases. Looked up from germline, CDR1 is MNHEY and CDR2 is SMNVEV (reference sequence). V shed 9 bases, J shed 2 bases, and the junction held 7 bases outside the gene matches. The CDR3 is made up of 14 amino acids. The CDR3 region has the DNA TGTGCCAGTTCAGACAGGGGTGTCACAGATACGCAGTATTTT. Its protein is CASSDRGVTDTQYF.

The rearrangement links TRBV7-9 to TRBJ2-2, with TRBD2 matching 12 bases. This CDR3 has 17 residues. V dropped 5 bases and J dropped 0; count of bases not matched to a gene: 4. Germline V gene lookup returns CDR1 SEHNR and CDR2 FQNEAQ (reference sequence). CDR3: CASSPRLAGANTGELFF. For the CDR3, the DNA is TGTGCCAGCAGCCCCCGACTAGCGGGGGCGAACACCGGGGAGCTGTTTTTT.

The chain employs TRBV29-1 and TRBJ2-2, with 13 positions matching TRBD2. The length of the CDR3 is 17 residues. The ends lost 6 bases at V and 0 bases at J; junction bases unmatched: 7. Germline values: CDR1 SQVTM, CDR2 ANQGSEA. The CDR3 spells CSVTGLAGDTNTGELFF. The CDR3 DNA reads TGCAGCGTGACAGGACTAGCGGGGGATACGAACACCGGGGAGCTGTTTTTT.

The CDR3 DNA sequence: TGTGCCAGCAGCGTAGGGTTCTTGAGCGCCCAAGAGACCCAGTACTTC. It encodes CASSVGFLSAQETQYF. The genes are TRBV9 and TRBJ2-5; D not resolved. The V end lost 0 bases, the J end lost 1 base, and 13 bases lay between the germline ends. In germline, CDR1 is SGDLS, CDR2 YYNGEE. The CDR3 covers 16 residues.

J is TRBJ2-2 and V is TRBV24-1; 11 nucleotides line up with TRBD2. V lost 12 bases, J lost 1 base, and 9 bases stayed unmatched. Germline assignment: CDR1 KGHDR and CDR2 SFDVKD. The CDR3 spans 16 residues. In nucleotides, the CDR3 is TGTGCCGCGTCTCGAGGGACTAGCGGGAACACCGGGGAGCTGTTTTTT. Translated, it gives CAASRGTSGNTGELFF.

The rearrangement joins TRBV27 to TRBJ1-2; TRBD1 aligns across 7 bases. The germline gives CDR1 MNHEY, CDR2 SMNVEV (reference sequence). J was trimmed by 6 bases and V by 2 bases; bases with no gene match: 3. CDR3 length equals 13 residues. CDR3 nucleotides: TGTGCCAGCAGTTTAGTCCAGGGGGATGGCTACACCTTC. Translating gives CASSLVQGDGYTF.

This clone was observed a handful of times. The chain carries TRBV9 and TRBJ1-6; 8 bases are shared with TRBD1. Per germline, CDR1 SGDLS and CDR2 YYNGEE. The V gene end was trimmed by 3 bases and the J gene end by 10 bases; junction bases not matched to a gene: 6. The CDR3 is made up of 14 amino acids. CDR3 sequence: CASSALGTGSPLHF. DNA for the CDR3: TGTGCCAGCAGCGCCTTAGGGACAGGATCACCCCTCCACTTT.

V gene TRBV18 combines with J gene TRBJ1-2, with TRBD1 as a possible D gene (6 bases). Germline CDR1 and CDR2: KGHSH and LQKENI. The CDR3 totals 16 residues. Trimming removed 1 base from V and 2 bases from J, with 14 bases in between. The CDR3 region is CASSPLRGRGNYGYTF. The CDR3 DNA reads TGTGCCAGCTCACCACTTCGGGGCAGGGGCAACTATGGCTACACCTTC.

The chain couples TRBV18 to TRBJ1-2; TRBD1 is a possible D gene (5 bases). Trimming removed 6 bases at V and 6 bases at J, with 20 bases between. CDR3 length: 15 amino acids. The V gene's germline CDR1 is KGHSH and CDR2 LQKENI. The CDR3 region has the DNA TGTGCCAGCTCTTTCAACCGGGACTCCCACCATGGCTACACCTTC. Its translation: CASSFNRDSHHGYTF.

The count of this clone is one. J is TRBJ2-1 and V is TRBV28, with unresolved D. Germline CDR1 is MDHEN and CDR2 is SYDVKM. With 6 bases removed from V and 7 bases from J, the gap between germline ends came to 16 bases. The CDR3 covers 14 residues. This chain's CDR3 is CASSPGAASNEQFF. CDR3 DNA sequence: TGTGCCAGCAGCCCCGGAGCAGCCTCTAATGAGCAGTTCTTC.

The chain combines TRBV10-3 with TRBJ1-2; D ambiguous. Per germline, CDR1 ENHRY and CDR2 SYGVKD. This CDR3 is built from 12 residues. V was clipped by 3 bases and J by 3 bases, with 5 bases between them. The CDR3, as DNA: TGTGCCATCAGTGACGGGGACTATGGCTACACCTTC. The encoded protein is CAISDGDYGYTF.

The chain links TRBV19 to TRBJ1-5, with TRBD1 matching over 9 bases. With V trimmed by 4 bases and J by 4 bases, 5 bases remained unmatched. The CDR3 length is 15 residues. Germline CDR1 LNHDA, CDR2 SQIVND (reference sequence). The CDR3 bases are TGTGCCAGTAGTACTGGGACAGGGAGAAATCAGCCCCAGCATTTT. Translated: CASSTGTGRNQPQHF.

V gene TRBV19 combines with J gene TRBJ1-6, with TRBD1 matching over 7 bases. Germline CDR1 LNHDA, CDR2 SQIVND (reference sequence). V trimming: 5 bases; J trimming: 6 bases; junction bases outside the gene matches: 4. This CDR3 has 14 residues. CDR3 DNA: TGTGCCAGTAGTCACCGGGACAGTAATTCACCCCTCCACTTT. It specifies CASSHRDSNSPLHF.

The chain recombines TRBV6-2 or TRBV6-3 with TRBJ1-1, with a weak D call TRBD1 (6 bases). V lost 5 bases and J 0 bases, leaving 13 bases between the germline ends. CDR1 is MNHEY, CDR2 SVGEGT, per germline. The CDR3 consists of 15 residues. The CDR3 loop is CASSNGQWMNTEAFF. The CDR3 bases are TGTGCCAGCAGTAACGGACAGTGGATGAACACTGAAGCTTTCTTT.

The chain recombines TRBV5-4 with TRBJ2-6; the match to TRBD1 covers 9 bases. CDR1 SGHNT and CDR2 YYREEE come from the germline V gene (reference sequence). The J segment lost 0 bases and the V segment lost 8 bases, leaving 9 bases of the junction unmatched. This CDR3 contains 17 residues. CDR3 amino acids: CASVRDRVSSGANVLTF. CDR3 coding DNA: TGTGCCAGTGTGCGGGACAGGGTATCCTCTGGGGCCAACGTCCTGACTTTC.

The CDR3 nucleotides are TGTGCCACCAGCCTCACAGATACGCAGTATTTT. Its translation is CATSLTDTQYF. The chain joins TRBV25-1 to TRBJ2-3; no firm D call. Germline CDR1 and CDR2: MGHDK and SYGVNS. This CDR3 spans 11 amino acids. Trimming took off 10 bases at V and 2 bases at J, with 7 bases between the two ends.

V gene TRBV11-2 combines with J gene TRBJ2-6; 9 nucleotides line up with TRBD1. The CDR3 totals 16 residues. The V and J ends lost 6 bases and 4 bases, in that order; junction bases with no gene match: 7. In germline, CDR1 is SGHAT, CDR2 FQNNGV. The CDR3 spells CASSAQGAPGANVLTF. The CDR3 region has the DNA TGTGCCAGCAGTGCACAGGGGGCGCCCGGGGCCAACGTCCTGACTTTC.

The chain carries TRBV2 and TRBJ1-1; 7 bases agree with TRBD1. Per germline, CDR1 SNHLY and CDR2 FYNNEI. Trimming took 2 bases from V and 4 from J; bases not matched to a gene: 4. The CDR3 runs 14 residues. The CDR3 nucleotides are TGTGCCAGCAGTGAACAGGGGGTTGGCACTGAAGCTTTCTTT. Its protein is CASSEQGVGTEAFF.

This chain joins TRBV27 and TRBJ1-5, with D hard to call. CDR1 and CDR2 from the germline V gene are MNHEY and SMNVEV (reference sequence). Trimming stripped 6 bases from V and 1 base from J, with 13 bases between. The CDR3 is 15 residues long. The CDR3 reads CASRPRVSSNQPQHF. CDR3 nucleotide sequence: TGTGCCAGCAGGCCTCGAGTTTCGAGCAATCAGCCCCAGCATTTT.

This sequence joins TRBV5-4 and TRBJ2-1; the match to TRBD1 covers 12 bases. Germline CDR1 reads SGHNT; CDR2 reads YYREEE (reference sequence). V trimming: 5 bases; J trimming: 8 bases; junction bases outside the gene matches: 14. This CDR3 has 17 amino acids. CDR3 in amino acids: CASSRILLGQGADEQFF. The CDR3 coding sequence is TGTGCCAGCAGTAGGATTCTCCTGGGACAGGGGGCCGATGAGCAGTTCTTC.

The CDR3 nucleotides are TGTGCCAGCAGCACGGGGGGGCAGTACTCTGGGGCCAACGTCCTGACTTTC. It encodes CASSTGGQYSGANVLTF. This rearrangement joins TRBV5-4 to TRBJ2-6, with 8 positions matching TRBD2. CDR1 and CDR2 from the germline V gene are SGHNT and YYREEE (reference sequence). V was clipped by 4 bases and J by 0 bases; unmatched bases: 6. CDR3 length: 17 amino acids.

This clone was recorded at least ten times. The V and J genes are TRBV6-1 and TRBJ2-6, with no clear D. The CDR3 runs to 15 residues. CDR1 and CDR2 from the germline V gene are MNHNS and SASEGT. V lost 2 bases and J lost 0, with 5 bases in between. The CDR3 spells CASSERHSGANVLTF. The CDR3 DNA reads TGTGCCAGCAGTGAACGACACTCTGGGGCCAACGTCCTGACTTTC.

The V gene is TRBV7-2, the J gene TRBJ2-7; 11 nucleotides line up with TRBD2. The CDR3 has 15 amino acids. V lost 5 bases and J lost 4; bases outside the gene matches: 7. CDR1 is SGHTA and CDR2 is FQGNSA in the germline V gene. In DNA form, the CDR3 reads TGTGCCAGCAGCATGAATAGCGGGGGGGGTTACGAGCAGTACTTC. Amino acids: CASSMNSGGGYEQYF.

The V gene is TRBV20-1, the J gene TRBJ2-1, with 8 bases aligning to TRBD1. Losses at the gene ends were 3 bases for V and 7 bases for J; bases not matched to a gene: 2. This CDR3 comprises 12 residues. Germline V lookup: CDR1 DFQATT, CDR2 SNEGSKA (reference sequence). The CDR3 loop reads CSASRQGNEQFF. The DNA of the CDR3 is TGCAGTGCTAGTCGACAGGGGAATGAGCAGTTCTTC.